This T cell receptor beta chain was retrieved from a study of blood T cell repertoires in COVID-19. On the study more broadly: Samples came from the United States, Italy and Spain, spanning acute and convalescent COVID-19. T cells, B-cell-depleted T cells, or PBMCs provided the cDNA or gDNA that served as material.

In the original workflow: Estimation of nucleated cell counts relied on the amplification of reference gene primers. Here immunoSEQ multiplex PCR was the method, and the copy in TCRdb shows in-frame clones only, minus some. The D gene and trimming were derived from the DNA, and the V and J assignments and clone size from that table. The profile shows about 50,000 clones, about three quarters of them singletons. The junction had 10 bases not matched to a gene; V was cut back by 8 bases and J by 2 bases. There are 15 residues in the CDR3. Germline V gene data show CDR1 as MNHEY and CDR2 as SVGAGI. This chain connects TRBV6-5 to TRBJ2-3; 7 nucleotides line up with TRBD1. Sequencing was carried out using peripheral blood. This receptor was taken from a man in his 70s with active or convalescent COVID-19. CDR3 sequence (DNA): TGTGCCAGCTTGAGGGGGCGGGCCACCACAGATACGCAGTATTTT. Its translation is CASLRGRATTDTQYF.